Listed below are T cell receptor beta chains from one sample, sequenced in a study of metastatic and nonmetastatic thyroid tumors. MiXCR reprocessed the PCR reads for TCRdb. The profile shows about 93,000 clones, 12% of them singletons. Sequencing used blood. The receptors were sampled from a female donor with papillary thyroid cancer or a benign thyroid nodule (not recorded which). Some clones in this sample may be carry-over from other donors' samples. Both conserved end residues are part of each CDR3. The D gene is left open where the match is weak. A clone size is listed for some rows: how often the clone was seen (once, few, many), or a class if it is expanded.

TRBV29-1	TRBD1	many	TRBJ2-5	TGCAGCGCGGGACAGGCCCAAGAGACCCAGTACTTC	CSAGQAQETQYF
TRBV28	-	many	TRBJ1-5	TGTGCCAGCAGTTTGGTTAACAGAGCCAATCAGCCCCAGCATTTT	CASSLVNRANQPQHF
TRBV11-2	TRBD2	many	TRBJ2-3	TGTGCCAGCAGCACCCGACTAGCGGGAGAGGTGGCAGATACGCAGTATTTT	CASSTRLAGEVADTQYF
TRBV7-9	-	many	TRBJ2-7	TGTGCCAGCAGCTCCGGGGAAGACACTCACTACGAGCAGTACTTC	CASSSGEDTHYEQYF
TRBV28	-	many	TRBJ2-5	TGTGCCAGCAGTCCGGTAAGGGAGACCCAGTACTTC	CASSPVRETQYF
TRBV4-1	TRBD1	many	TRBJ1-1	TGCGCCAGCAGCCAAGATAGGCAGGGGGCACAGAACACTGAAGCTTTCTTT	CASSQDRQGAQNTEAFF
TRBV2	-	few	TRBJ1-5	TGTGCCAGCATTGAGGGAGGACAGTTCAATCAGCCCCAGCATTTT	CASIEGGQFNQPQHF
TRBV14	-	many	TRBJ2-5	TGTGCCAGCAGCCAAGGAAGGACAGTTAGGGGGGAGACCCAGTACTTC	CASSQGRTVRGETQYF
TRBV2	TRBD1	-	TRBJ1-6	TGTGCCAGCAATGGACAGGGGGCCGCCGGGGGCTCCTATAATTCACCCCTCCACTTT	CASNGQGAAGGSYNSPLHF
TRBV9	-	many	TRBJ2-2	TGTGCCAGCAGCGTAGGGGGAACCGGGGAGCTGTTTTTT	CASSVGGTGELFF
TRBV4-3	TRBD1	many	TRBJ2-1	TGCGCCAGCAGCCAAGGGGACAGGGGGCGAAATGAGCAGTTCTTC	CASSQGDRGRNEQFF
TRBV10-2	-	few	TRBJ1-6	TGCGCCAGCAGCCTTGGGGGCCCAGGAAATTCACCCCTCCACTTT	CASSLGGPGNSPLHF
TRBV3-1	-	many	TRBJ2-1	TGTGCCAGCAGCCAAGAGGAGTACAATGAGCAGTTCTTC	CASSQEEYNEQFF
TRBV9	-	many	TRBJ1-2	TGTGCCAGCAGCGTAGATTCCGAGACTAACTATGGCTACACCTTC	CASSVDSETNYGYTF
TRBV28	-	many	TRBJ2-5	TGTGCCAGCAGCCTATCGAACAAGGGGGAGACCCAGTACTTC	CASSLSNKGETQYF
TRBV5-1	-	once	TRBJ2-2	TGCTCCAGCAGCTCCTCCTTAGCGGTACGCGGGGAGCTGTTTTTT	CSSSSSLAVRGELFF
TRBV2	-	many	TRBJ1-6	TGTGCCAGCGTCGGACAATATAATTCACCCCTCCACTTT	CASVGQYNSPLHF
TRBV4-3	TRBD1	many	TRBJ2-7	TGCGCCAGCAGCCAAGATCCCTCCGGACAGGGATACGAGCAGTACTTC	CASSQDPSGQGYEQYF
TRBV4-3	TRBD2	many	TRBJ2-7	TGCGCCAGCAGCCGGGGACTAGCGAGACGCTCGGAGCAGTACTTC	CASSRGLARRSEQYF
TRBV10-1	-	many	TRBJ1-3	TGCGCCAGCAGCCCCTTTCCACAGGGATTCTCTGGAAACACCATATATTTT	CASSPFPQGFSGNTIYF
TRBV6-2/TRBV6-3	-	many	TRBJ2-5	TGTGCCAGCAGTACCAATCTCCGGGAGACCCAGTACTTC	CASSTNLRETQYF
TRBV6-2/TRBV6-3	-	many	TRBJ2-7	TGTGCCAGCAGTTTGGGACACCACGAGCAGTACTTC	CASSLGHHEQYF
TRBV7-2	TRBD2	many	TRBJ2-7	TGTGCCAGCAGCTTATCTCGCGGGAGTATCCACGAGCAGTACTTC	CASSLSRGSIHEQYF
TRBV5-1	-	few	TRBJ1-2	TGCGCCAGCAGCGTGGACGGGCCGCTCTATGGCTACACCTTC	CASSVDGPLYGYTF
TRBV20-1	-	-	TRBJ2-5	TGCAGTGCTAGAGCGACAGTTCCAGAAGAGACCCAGTACTTC	CSARATVPEETQYF
TRBV7-2	-	many	TRBJ2-7	TGTGCCAGCAGTCGACCCGGGACCAACGAGCAGTACTTC	CASSRPGTNEQYF
TRBV5-1	TRBD2	many	TRBJ2-3	TGCGCCAGCAGCTACTCGATAGCGGGAGAGCCAATATATACGCAGTATTTT	CASSYSIAGEPIYTQYF
TRBV19	-	few	TRBJ2-7	TGTGCCAGTAGTACGGGCTCCGACTACGAGCAGTACTTC	CASSTGSDYEQYF
TRBV6-1	-	many	TRBJ1-4	TGTGCCAGCATTATCGGACCGAATAATGAAAAACTGTTTTTT	CASIIGPNNEKLFF
TRBV6-2/TRBV6-3	TRBD2	many	TRBJ2-1	TGTGCCAGCAGTTGGGGGACTAGCGGGAGATTCTACAATGAGCAGTTCTTC	CASSWGTSGRFYNEQFF
TRBV5-1	-	many	TRBJ1-6	TGCGCCAGCAGCTCAGGAGGGCGGAGTCATAATTCACCCCTCCACTTT	CASSSGGRSHNSPLHF
TRBV12-3/TRBV12-4	TRBD1	many	TRBJ2-1	TGTGCCAGCAGACTGCCGGGACAGGGAGATAATGAGCAGTTCTTC	CASRLPGQGDNEQFF
TRBV30	-	-	TRBJ2-1	TGTGCCTGGAAACTCACTAGTGGGATTAGTGAGAAGTTCTTC	CAWKLTSGISEKFF
TRBV2	-	many	TRBJ2-6	TGTGCCAGCAGACGGACAGAGTACTCTGGGGCCAACGTCCTGACTTTC	CASRRTEYSGANVLTF
TRBV19	TRBD1	few	TRBJ2-7	TGTGCCAGTAGTATCCGGACAGGGGTCGAGCAGTACTTC	CASSIRTGVEQYF
TRBV30	-	-	TRBJ1-3	TGTGCCTGGAGCATGGGTTCCAGCTCTGGAAACACCATATATTTT	CAWSMGSSSGNTIYF
TRBV28	-	many	TRBJ1-6	TGTGCCACCGGAGGGGAAAGCTCCTATAATTCACCCCTCCACTTT	CATGGESSYNSPLHF
TRBV5-4	-	-	TRBJ2-4	TGTGCCAGCAGCTTGGGTTTAAGGCAAGTTCCTCCTCAACTGGCCAAAAACATTCAGTACTTC	CASSLGLRQVPPQLAKNIQYF
TRBV7-9	TRBD1	many	TRBJ1-1	TGTGCCAGCAGCTGGGGACAGGGGAACACTGAAGCTTTCTTT	CASSWGQGNTEAFF
TRBV3-1	-	many	TRBJ2-5	TGTGCCAGCAGCCAAGCACCGCGGCTCCAAGAGACCCAGTACTTC	CASSQAPRLQETQYF